This T cell receptor beta chain is from a study of cytomegalovirus exposure and HLA in healthy donors. Regarding this clone: The antigen remains undetermined.

Study-wide points: Highly shared variants forming one cluster were likely a sequencing artifact. As a later analysis revealed, most CMV-associated TCR beta chains appeared HLA-restricted. TRBV6-2, TRBV6-3 and other indistinguishable V segments were excluded. In a later analysis, HLA-associated TCR beta chains were more clonally expanded than equally common others.

With 60 Vbeta and 13 Jbeta primers, the PCR was carried out. Data came from immunoSEQ multiplex PCR; TCRdb stores just in-frame clones and leaves some out. The sample records some 110,000 clones, around 80% being singletons. CDR3 length: 14 amino acids. V lost 2 bases and J 2 bases, leaving 10 bases between the germline ends. In germline, CDR1 is SGHVS, CDR2 FQNEAQ. Sample: PBMCs. The receptor's source is a man aged 40-49 years in good health and CMV-seronegative. The chain employs TRBV7-8 and TRBJ2-7; D perhaps matches TRBD2 (5 bases). CDR3 sequence (DNA): TGTGCCAGCAGCTTAACAACTAGACCCTACGAGCAGTACTTC. This translates into CASSLTTRPYEQYF.